Below are 28 T cell receptor beta chains sequenced from a single sample in a study of cytomegalovirus exposure and HLA in healthy donors. In the PCR, 60 Vbeta and 13 Jbeta primers were used. This table comes from immunoSEQ multiplex PCR, and its TCRdb copy is limited to in-frame clones, with some not included. The sample holds some 91,000 clones; 55% to 65% are singletons and the top ten take around 2.5%. Sequencing input: PBMCs. These receptors were taken from a human donor in good health.

The rearrangement joins TRBV5-1 to TRBJ2-7; TRBD1 aligns across 8 bases. The CDR3 extends over 15 amino acids. CDR1 and CDR2 from the germline V gene are SGHRS and YFSETQ. V shed 4 bases, J shed 1 base, and the junction held 7 bases outside the gene matches. The CDR3 DNA reads TGCGCCAGCAGCGGCCCGGACAGGGTTTCCTACGAGCAGTACTTC. It codes for CASSGPDRVSYEQYF.

The chain recombines TRBV9 with TRBJ1-2; 9 nucleotides line up with TRBD1. After removal of 4 bases from V and 5 bases from J, the junction contained 6 bases not matched to a gene. This CDR3 is built from 14 residues. In germline, CDR1 is SGDLS, CDR2 YYNGEE. The CDR3 bases are TGTGCCAGCAGCCCCGGCGGACAGGGGTATGGCTACACCTTC. As protein: CASSPGGQGYGYTF.

The J gene is TRBJ2-7, the V gene TRBV4-1; D may be TRBD1 (6 bases). This CDR3 has 15 residues. Trimming left V 1 base short and J 0 bases short, with 10 bases between. CDR1 and CDR2 (germline): MGHRA, YSYEKL. The CDR3 loop is CASSQGKQGSYEQYF. DNA of the CDR3: TGCGCCAGCAGCCAAGGGAAACAGGGCTCCTACGAGCAGTACTTC.

The gene calls are TRBV4-3 and TRBJ2-7, with 8 bases identical to TRBD1. CDR3 size: 14 residues. The germline CDR1 and CDR2 sequences are LGHNA and YSLEER. V shed 4 bases and J 0 bases; nucleotides not matched to a gene: 2. CDR3 nucleotides: TGCGCCAGCAGCCCCGGGACAGGCTCCTACGAGCAGTACTTC. This codes for CASSPGTGSYEQYF.

V and J are TRBV5-1 and TRBJ1-6, with a weak D call TRBD1 (5 bases). This CDR3 is 16 amino acids long. V lost 4 bases, J lost 7 bases, and 18 bases lay in between. From germline, CDR1 is SGHRS and CDR2 YFSETQ. CDR3 protein: CASSPFAGSENSPLHF. The CDR3 DNA reads TGCGCCAGCAGCCCTTTCGCAGGGTCGGAGAATTCACCCCTCCACTTT.

This sequence joins TRBV7-3 and TRBJ1-6; TRBD1 agrees at 7 bases. The CDR3 has 15 amino acids. Germline CDR1 reads SGHTA; CDR2 reads FQGTGA. Losses at the gene ends were 2 bases for V and 7 bases for J; bases not matched to a gene: 5. CDR3 amino acids: CASSLDGTANSPLHF. The CDR3 DNA reads as TGTGCCAGCAGCTTAGACGGGACAGCCAATTCACCCCTCCACTTT.

This chain joins TRBV7-9 and TRBJ1-2; no clear D gene. The CDR3 spans 13 residues. The germline gives CDR1 SEHNR, CDR2 FQNEAQ (reference sequence). V dropped 4 bases and J dropped 2 bases, with 8 bases sitting between them. CDR3: CASSSHMNYGYTF. Written as DNA, the CDR3 is TGTGCCAGCAGCTCACACATGAACTATGGCTACACCTTC.

The V gene is TRBV4-3, the J gene TRBJ1-1; weak D call: TRBD1 (5 bases). The germline V gene encodes CDR1 LGHNA and CDR2 YSLEER. Trimming shortened V by 3 bases and J by 8 bases, and 13 bases separated the two germline ends. The CDR3 length is 13 residues. CDR3 sequence (DNA): TGCGCCAGCAGCCAGGGGAGGGACCGGGAAGCTTTCTTT. This gives the protein CASSQGRDREAFF.

This clone was picked up a small number of times. The rearrangement links TRBV19 to TRBJ1-5; TRBD1 matches at 7 bases. The CDR3 sequence is 16 residues long. J gave up 2 bases and V 3 bases, and 7 bases lay outside the gene matches. CDR1 is LNHDA, CDR2 SQIVND, per germline (reference sequence). The CDR3 loop is CASSIRGSYGNQPQHF. CDR3 DNA sequence: TGTGCCAGTAGTATCAGGGGGAGTTATGGCAATCAGCCCCAGCATTTT.

In this sample, this clone turned up a few times. The chain links TRBV9 to TRBJ1-2, with unresolved D. This CDR3 comprises 18 residues. Germline V gene lookup returns CDR1 SGDLS and CDR2 YYNGEE. Deletions cut 0 bases from V and 4 bases from J, with 22 bases between. The CDR3 sequence is CASSVAASPERLGYGYTF. Here the CDR3 DNA reads TGTGCCAGCAGCGTAGCCGCCTCGCCGGAGCGCCTTGGCTATGGCTACACCTTC.

This sequence joins TRBV9 and TRBJ1-3; the match to TRBD1 covers 8 bases. The CDR3 extends over 19 amino acids. In germline, CDR1 is SGDLS, CDR2 YYNGEE. J gave up 4 bases and V 1 base, and 16 bases lay outside the gene matches. CDR3 sequence (DNA): TGTGCCAGCAGCGTAAGTTCAGCGGGACAGGAACATATCGGAAACACCATATATTTT. It translates to CASSVSSAGQEHIGNTIYF.

V is TRBV29-1 and J is TRBJ1-2, with D tentatively TRBD1 (5 bases). This CDR3 contains 14 residues. The germline V gene encodes CDR1 SQVTM and CDR2 ANQGSEA. Deletions cut 0 bases from V and 10 bases from J, with 18 bases between. In DNA form, the CDR3 reads TGCAGCGTTGAAGATCCGAGACAGATCGGCGCCTACACCTTC. Its protein product is CSVEDPRQIGAYTF.

The CDR3, as DNA: TGTGCCAGCAGTTACTCCCGGGGAGGTACTGAAGCTTTCTTT. It translates to CASSYSRGGTEAFF. This chain links TRBV6-5 with TRBJ1-1; D not certain. V lost 0 bases, J lost 5 bases, and 10 bases lay in between. The CDR3 consists of 14 residues. Per germline, CDR1 MNHEY and CDR2 SVGAGI.

This rearrangement joins TRBV28 to TRBJ1-5; D may be TRBD1 (6 bases). The CDR3 has 14 amino acids. Between the trimmed V and J ends, which lost 1 base and 5 bases, there was a span of 9 bases. The germline V gene has CDR1 MDHEN and CDR2 SYDVKM. CDR3 nucleotides: TGTGCCAGCAGTTTATACAGGGCCCATCAGCCCCAGCATTTT. Translated: CASSLYRAHQPQHF.

Only a few counts were recorded for this clone. J is TRBJ1-6 and V is TRBV6-5; perhaps TRBD1 as D (5 bases). The CDR3 runs 16 residues. Trimming cost V 2 bases and J 0 bases, with 8 bases left between them. CDR1 is MNHEY, CDR2 SVGAGI, per germline. The chain's CDR3 is CASSYGQGSYNSPLHF. For the CDR3, the DNA is TGTGCCAGCAGTTACGGGCAGGGCTCCTATAATTCACCCCTCCACTTT.

This clone was counted between two and nine times. J is TRBJ1-2 and V is TRBV11-2, with D possibly matching TRBD1 (6 bases). This CDR3 comprises 15 residues. The germline gives CDR1 SGHAT, CDR2 FQNNGV. Between the trimmed V and J ends, which lost 5 bases and 5 bases, there was a span of 18 bases. CDR3 residues: CASSRAGAPSYGYTF. DNA of the CDR3: TGTGCCAGCAGCCGTGCGGGGGCGCCCAGTTATGGCTACACCTTC. The variable domain in full, with the rest retrieved from reference TRBV11-2 and TRBJ1-2, is EAGVAQSPRYKIIEKRQSVAFWCNPISGHATLYWYQQILGQGPKLLIQFQNNGVVDDSQLPKDRFSAERLKGVDSTLKIQPAKLEDSAVYLCASSRAGAPSYGYTFGSGTRLTVV.

This clone has just one count. The rearrangement uses TRBV7-8 and TRBJ1-4, with 7 bases matching TRBD1. Germline V gene sequence: CDR1 SGHVS, CDR2 FQNEAQ. The CDR3 contains 14 residues. J gave up 8 bases and V 3 bases, and 6 bases lay outside the gene matches. CDR3 amino acids: CASSFGTAEEKLFF. The CDR3 DNA reads as TGTGCCAGCAGCTTTGGGACAGCCGAGGAAAAACTGTTTTTT.

This clone has only a few counts. The CDR3 reads CASSRGSATNEKLFF. In DNA form, the CDR3 reads TGTGCCAGCAGCAGGGGTTCCGCAACTAATGAAAAACTGTTTTTT. V and J are TRBV7-9 and TRBJ1-4, with D possibly being TRBD1 (5 bases). CDR3 length equals 15 residues. Trimming shortened V by 5 bases and J by 0 bases, and 10 bases separated the two germline ends. CDR1 SEHNR and CDR2 FQNEAQ come from the germline V gene (reference sequence).

The rearrangement links TRBV6-1 to TRBJ1-1, with D perhaps TRBD1 (5 bases). Germline V gene lookup returns CDR1 MNHNS and CDR2 SASEGT. V was cut by 6 bases and J by 3 bases, with 11 bases left in between. There are 13 residues in the CDR3. CDR3 bases: TGTGCCAGCAGCTCCAAGGGGCACACTGAAGCTTTCTTT. Its protein product is CASSSKGHTEAFF.

The chain carries TRBV15 and TRBJ2-3; TRBD2 matches 16 bases. CDR3 length equals 16 residues. CDR1 is LNHNV, CDR2 YYDKDF, per germline (reference sequence). Unmatched junction bases numbered 1, after V lost 3 bases and J lost 4 bases. The CDR3, as DNA: TGTGCCACCAGCAGCGGGACTAGCGGGGGGGCAGATACGCAGTATTTT. Amino acids: CATSSGTSGGADTQYF.

The chain couples TRBV5-1 to TRBJ1-2; D ambiguous. The CDR3 is 13 amino acids. CDR1 is SGHRS and CDR2 is YFSETQ in the germline V gene. V was clipped by 4 bases and J by 4 bases, with 11 bases between them. CDR3 sequence: CASSLGVSYGYTF. The CDR3 nucleotides are TGCGCCAGCAGCCTGGGTGTTAGCTATGGCTACACCTTC.

The rearrangement uses TRBV4-1 and TRBJ1-3; possibly TRBD1 for D (5 bases). The V gene lost 2 bases and the J gene lost 0 bases, with 8 bases spanning the gap. This CDR3 is 15 amino acids long. CDR1 and CDR2 from the germline V gene are MGHRA and YSYEKL. CDR3 DNA: TGCGCCAGCAGCCAAACAGGCTTCTCTGGAAACACCATATATTTT. This codes for CASSQTGFSGNTIYF.

This clone was seen once. This chain's CDR3 is CASSLTLGTGTDTQYF. DNA for the CDR3: TGTGCCAGCAGCTTGACGTTGGGGACAGGCACAGATACGCAGTATTTT. V and J are TRBV5-4 and TRBJ2-3, with 7 bases identical to TRBD1. After removal of 1 base from V and 1 base from J, the junction contained 6 bases not matched to a gene. Germline CDR1 is SGHNT and CDR2 is YYREEE (reference sequence). The CDR3 totals 16 residues.

This chain links TRBV10-3 with TRBJ1-4; D is unclear. Trimming removed 6 bases from V and 4 bases from J, with 6 bases in between. Looked up from germline, CDR1 is ENHRY and CDR2 is SYGVKD. The CDR3 runs to 12 residues. CDR3 amino acids: CAISANNEKLFF. The DNA of the CDR3 is TGTGCCATCAGCGCTAATAATGAAAAACTGTTTTTT.

The genes are TRBV10-3 and TRBJ2-1; 7 bases match TRBD1. Germline CDR1 ENHRY, CDR2 SYGVKD. The CDR3 loop spans 15 amino acids. Trimming at V came to 7 bases and at J to 1 base, leaving 7 bases not matched to a gene. The CDR3 nucleotides read TGTGCCATCACCCCCTCACAGGGGTCCTACAATGAGCAGTTCTTC. This gives the protein CAITPSQGSYNEQFF.

This clone was detected only a few times. The chain uses TRBV27 and TRBJ2-1; perhaps TRBD2 as D (5 bases). The CDR3 consists of 12 residues. Between the trimmed V and J ends, which lost 8 bases and 7 bases, there was a span of 12 bases. Germline loops: CDR1 MNHEY, CDR2 SMNVEV (reference sequence). Written as DNA, the CDR3 is TGTGCCAGCGCCTCTCCGGGGAATGAGCAGTTCTTC. Translation gives CASASPGNEQFF.

This clone was seen more than once but under ten times. The chain couples TRBV11-3 to TRBJ2-7, with D possibly matching TRBD2 (5 bases). Between the trimmed V and J ends, which lost 9 bases and 6 bases, there was a span of 15 bases. Germline V lookup: CDR1 SGHNT, CDR2 YENEEA. The CDR3 contains 12 residues. The CDR3 DNA follows: TGTGCCAGTGGACGGACTTCTTCCGAGCAGTACTTC. It translates to CASGRTSSEQYF. The full variable domain, with the rest looked up from reference TRBV11-3 and TRBJ2-7, is EAGVVQSPRYKIIEKKQPVAFWCNPISGHNTLYWYLQNLGQGPELLIRYENEEAVDDSQLPKDRFSAERLKGVDSTLKIQPAELGDSAVYLCASGRTSSEQYFGPGTRLTVT.

The chain couples TRBV5-5 to TRBJ1-1; weak D call: TRBD1 (5 bases). Looked up from germline, CDR1 is SGHKS and CDR2 is YYEKEE (reference sequence). V lost 1 base, J lost 4 bases, and 8 bases lay in between. The CDR3 is 13 residues long. The CDR3 DNA reads TGTGCCAGCAGCTTGTTGGGGCCCACTGAAGCTTTCTTT. As protein: CASSLLGPTEAFF.